This TCR beta chain was sequenced for a study of cytomegalovirus exposure and HLA in healthy donors. Regarding the study as a whole: HLA restriction was apparent for most CMV-associated TCR beta chains in a later analysis.

With respect to this clone: Antigen: not known. A junction end diverges from the germline sequence, so it may reflect a read error.

The CDR3 loop spans 13 amino acids. Germline lookup yields CDR1 MNHGY and CDR2 SAAAGT. The PCR was carried out with 60 Vbeta primers and 13 Jbeta primers. Profiling relied on immunoSEQ multiplex PCR, and the TCRdb table lists in-frame clones only, not all of them. The sample carries just over 85,000 clones, approximately 83% recorded once. This chain joins TRBV6-8 and TRBJ1-5, with unresolved D. Sequenced: PBMCs. The source of this sequence is a man aged 40-50 years in good health and CMV-seronegative. CDR3: CASSYSLNPPQHF. CDR3 sequence (DNA): TGTGCCAGCAGTTACTCCCTTAATCCGCCCCAGCATTTT.